What follows are 29 T cell receptor beta chains derived from one specimen sequenced in a study of CD8 T cells in ankylosing spondylitis. Study findings and constraints: In ankylosing spondylitis blood, a motif of roughly 8 highly homologous TCR beta variants appeared characteristic.

TCRdb passed the 5' RACE reads through MiXCR, listing each CDR3 protein once. The sample holds about 220,000 distinct CDR3 sequences, approximately 20% seen once. No antigen is known for these receptors. Sequences were obtained from blood, either unsorted or a sorted T cell fraction (not recorded which). Receptors were obtained from a male donor with ankylosing spondylitis.

This chain connects TRBV4-1 to TRBJ2-3; no definite D call. Trimming pared 1 base from V and 5 bases from J, leaving 7 bases between. Germline lookup yields CDR1 MGHRA and CDR2 YSYEKL. CDR3 length: 13 residues. Here the CDR3 DNA reads TGCGCCAGCAGCCAAGCATCGGGAGATACGCAGTATTTT. It encodes CASSQASGDTQYF.

The CDR3 DNA follows: TGTGCCAGCAGTTACTCGATGGACGACAATCAGCCCCAGCATTTT. It yields the protein CASSYSMDDNQPQHF. V is TRBV6-5 and J is TRBJ1-5; D unresolved. Trimming cost V 0 bases and J 3 bases, with 9 bases left between them. The CDR3 totals 15 residues. Per germline, CDR1 MNHEY and CDR2 SVGAGI.

This clonotype was counted only a few times. V is TRBV2 and J is TRBJ1-1; 7 bases agree with TRBD1. Losses at the gene ends were 8 bases for V and 8 bases for J; bases not matched to a gene: 2. Germline V gene data show CDR1 as SNHLY and CDR2 as FYNNEI. The CDR3 sequence is 10 residues long. DNA for the CDR3: TGTGCCAGCGCGGGACAGGAAGCTTTCTTT. This sequence encodes CASAGQEAFF.

The V and J genes are TRBV19 and TRBJ2-1; a weak D match, TRBD2 (6 bases). There are 15 residues in the CDR3. V was cut by 1 base and J by 5 bases, with 12 bases left in between. The germline V gene has CDR1 LNHDA and CDR2 SQIVND (reference sequence). The CDR3 loop is CASSIGLVFNNEQFF. In DNA, the CDR3 is TGTGCCAGTAGTATAGGACTAGTCTTTAACAATGAGCAGTTCTTC.

This clonotype has only a few counts. CDR3 coding DNA: TGTGCCAGCAGCTCAACAGGGGAGAGCAATCAGCCCCAGCATTTT. The encoded protein is CASSSTGESNQPQHF. V and J are TRBV7-2 and TRBJ1-5; 7 bases fit TRBD1. The CDR3 covers 15 residues. Germline assignment: CDR1 SGHTA and CDR2 FQGNSA. V was pared by 4 bases and J by 1 base, with 4 bases of the junction left unmatched.

A few counts support this clonotype. The chain couples TRBV6-1 to TRBJ1-1; 8 bases are a match to TRBD1. Germline V gives CDR1 MNHNS, CDR2 SASEGT. This CDR3 comprises 17 residues. V lost 5 bases to trimming and J lost 3 bases; unmatched junction nucleotides: 14. CDR3 sequence reads: CASSSGQGSITDTEAFF. The CDR3 region has the DNA TGTGCCAGCAGTAGTGGACAGGGCTCCATTACGGACACTGAAGCTTTCTTT.

This clonotype was detected a few times. The chain uses TRBV5-1 and TRBJ1-6; TRBD1 matches 8 bases. The CDR3 sequence is 18 residues long. Per germline, CDR1 SGHRS and CDR2 YFSETQ. With V trimmed by 5 bases and J by 8 bases, 18 bases remained unmatched. The CDR3 sequence: CASRFNPGQDVMDSPLHF. The DNA for the CDR3 is TGCGCCAGCAGATTTAACCCGGGACAGGACGTTATGGATTCACCCCTCCACTTT. Full variable domain (rest looked up from reference TRBV5-1 and TRBJ1-6): KAGVTQTPRYLIKTRGQQVTLSCSPISGHRSVSWYQQTPGQGLQFLFEYFSETQRNKGNFPGRFSGRQFSNSRSEMNVSTLELGDSALYLCASRFNPGQDVMDSPLHFGNGTRLTVT.

This clonotype was found a few times. J is TRBJ2-1 and V is TRBV20-1; 8 positions agree with TRBD2. CDR1 and CDR2 (germline): DFQATT, SNEGSKA (reference sequence). V was pared by 0 bases and J by 8 bases, with 9 bases of the junction left unmatched. The CDR3 loop spans 15 amino acids. This CDR3 is CSARDPGLGADEQFF. The CDR3 nucleotides are TGCAGTGCTAGAGACCCGGGACTAGGGGCCGATGAGCAGTTCTTC.

The chain joins TRBV5-6 to TRBJ1-1; TRBD1 might be the D (5 bases). Germline V CDR1 and CDR2: SGHDT, YYEEEE. Trimming left V 1 base short and J 5 bases short, with 12 bases between. The CDR3 loop spans 14 amino acids. The CDR3 protein is CASSLLQGPTEAFF. The CDR3 DNA is TGTGCCAGCAGCTTGTTGCAGGGACCGACTGAAGCTTTCTTT.

The table lists this clonotype with many counts. This chain joins TRBV20-1 and TRBJ2-1; tentative D call: TRBD2 (5 bases). This CDR3 spans 16 amino acids. The V end was cut by 5 bases, the J end by 3 bases, with 20 bases between. Germline V gene lookup returns CDR1 DFQATT and CDR2 SNEGSKA (reference sequence). The CDR3 spells CSAFSILDYDYNEQFF. The CDR3 DNA follows: TGCAGTGCTTTTTCCATTCTAGACTACGACTACAATGAGCAGTTCTTC.

This clonotype was counted between two and nine times. The chain links TRBV4-1 to TRBJ2-3; the match to TRBD2 covers 10 bases. The trim removed 0 bases at V and 6 bases at J, leaving 9 bases unmatched. The CDR3 runs 17 residues. Germline V gene sequence: CDR1 MGHRA, CDR2 YSYEKL. The CDR3 DNA follows: TGCGCCAGCAGCCAAGATCGTAGCGGGGGGATCGACGATACGCAGTATTTT. It codes for CASSQDRSGGIDDTQYF.

The rearrangement links TRBV11-2 to TRBJ2-1; 8 bases fit TRBD2. The trim removed 0 bases at V and 5 bases at J, leaving 9 bases unmatched. The CDR3 covers 17 residues. Germline assignment: CDR1 SGHAT and CDR2 FQNNGV. For the CDR3, the DNA is TGTGCCAGCAGCTTAGAACTTGGTCCGGGGGGGCACAATGAGCAGTTCTTC. It yields the protein CASSLELGPGGHNEQFF.

This clonotype was seen a handful of times. The chain links TRBV4-2 to TRBJ2-5, with 15 bases that match TRBD2. Per the germline V gene, CDR1 is LGHNA and CDR2 is YNFKEQ. The CDR3 loop spans 17 amino acids. Trimming cost V 0 bases and J 3 bases; bases outside gene matches: 2. This chain's CDR3 is CASSQEGLAGGEETQYF. The CDR3 DNA sequence: TGTGCCAGCAGCCAAGAGGGACTAGCGGGAGGTGAAGAGACCCAGTACTTC.

The chain joins TRBV30 to TRBJ1-1, with D possibly matching TRBD1 (5 bases). V lost 8 bases to trimming and J lost 3 bases, with 13 bases between them. The CDR3 runs 12 residues. The V gene's germline CDR1 is GTSNPN and CDR2 SVGIG (reference sequence). The CDR3 reads CAAWGMDTEAFF. The CDR3 region has the DNA TGTGCCGCATGGGGCATGGACACTGAAGCTTTCTTT.

The V and J genes are TRBV10-3 and TRBJ1-5, with a possible D match to TRBD1 (5 bases). The germline V and J ends were trimmed by 10 bases and 7 bases, with 20 bases remaining between them. The CDR3 is made up of 14 amino acids. Looked up from germline, CDR1 is ENHRY and CDR2 is SYGVKD. The CDR3 here is CATLEEGTRQPQHF. The CDR3 coding sequence is TGTGCCACTCTCGAGGAGGGGACTAGACAGCCCCAGCATTTT.

The chain is built from TRBV7-9 and TRBJ1-1, with D possibly matching TRBD1 (5 bases). Germline V gene lookup returns CDR1 SEHNR and CDR2 FQNEAQ (reference sequence). Between the trimmed V and J ends, which lost 5 bases and 7 bases, there was a span of 11 bases. CDR3 length: 12 residues. CDR3 DNA: TGTGCCAGCAGCCTGGGGCCTCTTGAAGCTTTCTTT. This codes for CASSLGPLEAFF.

The V gene is TRBV6-5, the J gene TRBJ2-7; 11 bases agree with TRBD1. The CDR3 length is 13 residues. Germline CDR1 MNHEY, CDR2 SVGAGI. The V segment lost 2 bases and the J segment 6 bases; nucleotides outside the gene matches: 0. The CDR3 spells CASSYGTGGEQYF. The CDR3 bases are TGTGCCAGCAGTTACGGGACAGGGGGCGAGCAGTACTTC.

There are a few counts of this clonotype. This chain joins TRBV7-8 and TRBJ1-1; 7 positions match TRBD1. This CDR3 has 17 residues. Unmatched junction bases numbered 12, after V lost 5 bases and J lost 0 bases. Germline values: CDR1 SGHVS, CDR2 FQNEAQ. The CDR3 coding sequence is TGTGCCAGCAGCGTTGGGGGGGGACAGTTAATGAACACTGAAGCTTTCTTT. Residues: CASSVGGGQLMNTEAFF.

This clonotype was observed a few times. V is TRBV9 and J is TRBJ2-3; TRBD1 agrees at 12 bases. Germline lookup yields CDR1 SGDLS and CDR2 YYNGEE. Trimming at V came to 0 bases and at J to 4 bases, leaving 3 bases not matched to a gene. The CDR3 is 16 residues long. CDR3: CASSVGGTGGADTQYF. For the CDR3, the DNA is TGTGCCAGCAGCGTAGGGGGGACAGGGGGCGCAGATACGCAGTATTTT. The variable domain in full, completed from reference TRBV9 and TRBJ2-3, reads DSGVTQTPKHLITATGQRVTLRCSPRSGDLSVYWYQQSLDQGLQFLIQYYNGEERAKGNILERFSAQQFPDLHSELNLSSLELGDSALYFCASSVGGTGGADTQYFGPGTRLTVL.

The chain recombines TRBV29-1 with TRBJ2-1; 8 nucleotides match TRBD2. Trimming took 1 base from V and 8 from J; bases not matched to a gene: 13. From germline, CDR1 is SQVTM and CDR2 ANQGSEA. The CDR3 is 16 amino acids. The CDR3 nucleotides are TGCAGCGTTGAAGGGCCCGCCAGCGGGAGCACCCATGAGCAGTTCTTC. Translated, it gives CSVEGPASGSTHEQFF.

The chain joins TRBV27 to TRBJ2-2; tentatively, D is TRBD1 (6 bases). Germline values: CDR1 MNHEY, CDR2 SMNVEV (reference sequence). Trimming took off 5 bases at V and 4 bases at J, with 14 bases between the two ends. The CDR3 runs 15 residues. The DNA for the CDR3 is TGTGCCAGCAGTCCCACAGGGAGTCCCACCGGGGAGCTGTTTTTT. Protein sequence: CASSPTGSPTGELFF.

The genes are TRBV19 and TRBJ2-5, with D unresolved. Trimming removed 0 bases at V and 3 bases at J, with 5 bases between. CDR1 is LNHDA and CDR2 is SQIVND in the germline V gene (reference sequence). The CDR3 consists of 13 residues. The CDR3, as DNA: TGTGCCAGTAGTATAGATTGGGAAGAGACCCAGTACTTC. Its protein is CASSIDWEETQYF. Together with reference TRBV19 and TRBJ2-5, the CDR3 gives the full variable domain: DGGITQSPKYLFRKEGQNVTLSCEQNLNHDAMYWYRQDPGQGLRLIYYSQIVNDFQKGDIAEGYSVSREKKESFPLTVTSAQKNPTAFYLCASSIDWEETQYFGPGTRLLVL.

This sequence joins TRBV20-1 and TRBJ2-1, with D tentatively TRBD1 (5 bases). The length of the CDR3 is 15 residues. Trimming took off 0 bases at V and 1 base at J, with 10 bases between the two ends. The V gene's germline CDR1 is DFQATT and CDR2 SNEGSKA (reference sequence). The CDR3 spells CSARELKGSYNEQFF. CDR3 in DNA: TGCAGTGCTAGAGAACTAAAGGGGTCCTACAATGAGCAGTTCTTC.

The CDR3 is CASSSAQAGNTDTQYF. The CDR3 DNA reads as TGCGCCAGCAGCTCCGCCCAAGCGGGAAACACAGATACGCAGTATTTT. The chain links TRBV5-1 to TRBJ2-3, with TRBD2 identical over 7 bases. The length of the CDR3 is 16 residues. Germline trimming cut 3 bases from V and 2 bases from J; bases unmatched to any gene: 9. Germline-derived CDR1 and CDR2 are SGHRS and YFSETQ.

A few counts support this clonotype. The V call is TRBV19, the J call TRBJ1-1; a possible D gene is TRBD1 (5 bases). This CDR3 comprises 17 residues. Deletions cut 3 bases from V and 8 bases from J, with 25 bases between. Germline lookup yields CDR1 LNHDA and CDR2 SQIVND (reference sequence). The DNA of the CDR3 is TGTGCCAGTAGTATTGTGGAACAATTCGAGACAGTCAACGAAGCTTTCTTT. Residues: CASSIVEQFETVNEAFF. Together with reference TRBV19 and TRBJ1-1, the CDR3 gives the full variable domain: DGGITQSPKYLFRKEGQNVTLSCEQNLNHDAMYWYRQDPGQGLRLIYYSQIVNDFQKGDIAEGYSVSREKKESFPLTVTSAQKNPTAFYLCASSIVEQFETVNEAFFGQGTRLTVV.

This clonotype has just a few counts. The chain recombines TRBV7-9 with TRBJ2-5; D might be TRBD1 (7 bases). V was trimmed by 7 bases and J by 2 bases, leaving 11 bases between them. CDR1 is SEHNR, CDR2 FQNEAQ, per germline (reference sequence). The CDR3 sequence is 13 residues long. CDR3 nucleotide sequence: TGTGCCAGCACCAGGGGGACTCAAGAGACCCAGTACTTC. Protein: CASTRGTQETQYF. Using reference TRBV7-9 and TRBJ2-5 for the parts outside the CDR3, the full variable domain is DTGVSQNPRHKITKRGQNVTFRCDPISEHNRLYWYRQTLGQGPEFLTYFQNEAQLEKSRLLSDRFSAERPKGSFSTLEIQRTEQGDSAMYLCASTRGTQETQYFGPGTRLLVL.

The V and J genes are TRBV6-2 or TRBV6-3 and TRBJ2-1; TRBD2 agrees at 7 bases. This CDR3 spans 16 amino acids. In germline, CDR1 is MNHEY, CDR2 SVGEGT. J was trimmed by 0 bases and V by 10 bases; bases with no gene match: 12. In DNA, the CDR3 is TGTGCCACCACGGGACTATCGTACAGCTCCTACAATGAGCAGTTCTTC. Translating it yields CATTGLSYSSYNEQFF.

The chain has TRBV4-3 and TRBJ2-1, with 8 bases that match TRBD2. Germline V lookup: CDR1 LGHNA, CDR2 YSLEER. V was pared by 5 bases and J by 4 bases, with 16 bases of the junction left unmatched. The CDR3 has 18 residues. The CDR3 nucleotides are TGCGCCAGCAGCGAGACTCCCGTAACTAGCGGAGATTACAATGAGCAGTTCTTC. Residues: CASSETPVTSGDYNEQFF.

This clonotype appeared many times. This chain joins TRBV29-1 and TRBJ1-4; D is uncertain. The CDR3 consists of 11 residues. V lost 7 bases and J 2 bases, leaving 5 bases between the germline ends. Germline V lookup: CDR1 SQVTM, CDR2 ANQGSEA. This CDR3 is CSGSTNEKLFF. In nucleotides, the CDR3 is TGCAGCGGGAGTACTAATGAAAAACTGTTTTTT. The full variable domain, with the rest looked up from reference TRBV29-1 and TRBJ1-4, is SAVISQKPSRDICQRGTSLTIQCQVDSQVTMMFWYRQQPGQSLTLIATANQGSEATYESGFVIDKFPISRPNLTFSTLTVSNMSPEDSSIYLCSGSTNEKLFFGSGTQLSVL.